This T cell receptor (beta chain) is drawn from a study of OX40 agonist ivuxolimab in advanced cancers. Study at large: Patients in the trial were receiving intravenous ivuxolimab every 2 weeks, at doses of 0.01 to 10 mg/kg.

The data were produced by immunoSEQ multiplex PCR, yet TCRdb's version contains in-frame clones alone and is incomplete. The sample records roughly 69,000 clones, approximately 91% being singletons. Deletions cut 0 bases from V and 0 bases from J, with 6 bases between. In germline, CDR1 is MNHEY, CDR2 SVGAGI. CDR3 length: 14 amino acids. Sequencing used CD4+ or CD8+ T cells sorted from blood, obtained in a trial of the OX40 agonist ivuxolimab. The rearrangement links TRBV6-5 to TRBJ2-7; a weak D match, TRBD2 (6 bases). The receptor was derived from an adult with an advanced solid tumor such as melanoma, head and neck, liver or kidney cancer. This CDR3 reads CASSYSGSSYEQYF. The CDR3 DNA is TGTGCCAGCAGTTACTCCGGGAGCTCCTACGAGCAGTACTTC.